This entry features one T cell receptor (beta chain) sequence. Source study methods: Amplified reference gene primers provided the basis for estimating nucleated cell counts. Here immunoSEQ multiplex PCR was the method, and the copy in TCRdb shows in-frame clones only, minus some. D and trimming were read from the DNA, whereas the V and J calls and clone size are those reported in that table. This table holds 100,000 to 150,000 clones, less than 90% found once. V lost 4 bases to trimming and J lost 9 bases; unmatched junction nucleotides: 8. CDR1 and CDR2 (germline): SGHTS, YDEGEE. CDR3 length equals 14 residues. This entry comes from a study of blood T cell repertoires in COVID-19. Looking at the study overall: COVID-19 samples collected from the United States, Italy and Spain covered acute and convalescent phases. Nucleic acid was either cDNA or gDNA, and it came from T cells, B-cell-depleted T cells, or PBMCs.

The origin of this receptor is a woman aged 25 to 39 who had recovered from COVID-19. The chain joins TRBV5-8 to TRBJ1-5, with 9 bases fitting TRBD1. Sequenced input: peripheral blood. As DNA, the CDR3 is TGTGCCAGCAGCCCGGGGACAGGGTCTTGGCCCCAGCATTTT. Amino acids: CASSPGTGSWPQHF.